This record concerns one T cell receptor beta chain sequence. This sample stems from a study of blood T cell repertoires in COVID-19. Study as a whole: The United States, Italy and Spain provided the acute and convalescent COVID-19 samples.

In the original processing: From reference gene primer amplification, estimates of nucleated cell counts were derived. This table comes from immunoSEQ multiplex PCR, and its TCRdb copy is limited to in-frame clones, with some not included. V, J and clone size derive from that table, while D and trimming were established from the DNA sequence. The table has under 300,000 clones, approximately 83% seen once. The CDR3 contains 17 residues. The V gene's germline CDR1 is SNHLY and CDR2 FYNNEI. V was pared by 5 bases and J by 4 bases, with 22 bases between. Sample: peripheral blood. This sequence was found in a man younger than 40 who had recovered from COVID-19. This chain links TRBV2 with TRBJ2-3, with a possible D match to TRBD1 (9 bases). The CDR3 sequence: CASSIPGTGRGADTQYF. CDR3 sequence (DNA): TGTGCCAGCAGTATACCCGGGACAGGGCGGGGGGCAGATACGCAGTATTTT. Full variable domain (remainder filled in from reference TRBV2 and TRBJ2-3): EPEVTQTPSHQVTQMGQEVILRCVPISNHLYFYWYRQILGQKVEFLVSFYNNEISEKSEIFDDQFSVERPDGSNFTLKIRSTKLEDSAMYFCASSIPGTGRGADTQYFGPGTRLTVL.